This is a list of T cell receptor beta chains from one sample in a study of blood T cells in healthy people across ages. TCRdb called the 5' RACE reads again in MiXCR, with one record for every CDR3 protein. The profile shows some 1.7 million distinct CDR3 sequences, roughly 27% of them singletons. Source material: blood. The receptor set was obtained from a woman under 40 in good health. CDR3s include the opening cysteine and the closing phenylalanine or tryptophan. A D gene is named only where the DNA matches it firmly. The size entry is marked missing in some rows and otherwise reads once, few, many or a size class.

V gene,D gene,J gene,clone size,CDR3 protein,CDR3 DNA
TRBV9,.,TRBJ1-2,.,CASNNHGYTF,TGTGCCAGCAATAACCATGGCTACACCTTC
TRBV27,.,TRBJ1-6,few,CASSFSGKKSPLHF,TGTGCCAGCAGTTTTTCAGGGAAAAAATCACCCCTCCACTTT
TRBV5-1,.,TRBJ2-1,few,CASSLAGSVTEINEQFF,TGCGCCAGCAGCTTGGCCGGTAGTGTGACAGAGATCAATGAGCAGTTCTTC
TRBV6-1,TRBD1,TRBJ1-1,.,CASSGGQRIEAFF,TGTGCCAGCAGCGGGGGACAGAGAATAGAAGCTTTCTTT
TRBV7-2,TRBD2,TRBJ2-3,few,CASSLRTSPTDTQYF,TGTGCCAGCAGCTTAAGGACTAGTCCGACAGATACGCAGTATTTT
TRBV3-1,TRBD2,TRBJ2-7,.,CASSHAGAGDPYEQYF,TGTGCCAGCAGCCACGCCGGAGCGGGGGATCCCTACGAGCAGTACTTC
TRBV14,.,TRBJ2-7,.,CASSQEHGHYYEQYF,TGTGCCAGCAGCCAAGAACACGGACACTACTACGAGCAGTACTTC
TRBV5-1,.,TRBJ2-7,.,CASNISYEQYF,TGTGCCAGCAACATTTCCTACGAGCAGTACTTC
TRBV29-1,TRBD1,TRBJ2-7,many,CSVGGQGAQEQYF,TGCAGCGTTGGAGGACAGGGGGCGCAAGAGCAGTACTTC
TRBV6-1,TRBD2,TRBJ2-5,few,CASRGTISGRSGETQYF,TGTGCCAGCAGAGGGACAATTAGCGGGAGGTCGGGAGAGACCCAGTACTTC
TRBV19,.,TRBJ1-1,few,CASIVRVGTEAFF,TGTGCCAGTATCGTCCGGGTCGGCACTGAAGCTTTCTTT
TRBV12-3/TRBV12-4,.,TRBJ2-5,many,CASSFPGPQETQYF,TGTGCCAGCAGTTTCCCGGGACCTCAAGAGACCCAGTACTTC
TRBV5-1,.,TRBJ2-3,.,CASSSGSPKDTQYF,TGCGCCAGCAGCTCCGGGTCCCCGAAAGATACGCAGTATTTT
TRBV29-1,TRBD1,TRBJ1-1,.,CSAGQGATEAFF,TGCAGCGCGGGACAGGGGGCGACTGAAGCTTTCTTT
TRBV21-1,.,TRBJ1-2,.,CASDSRLDGYTF,TGTGCCAGCGACAGTAGGTTGGATGGCTACACCTTC
TRBV20-1,.,TRBJ2-3,.,CSATDSTDTQYF,TGCAGTGCTACAGATAGCACAGATACGCAGTATTTT
TRBV7-8,TRBD2,TRBJ2-7,.,CASSYRTSGSSYEQYF,TGTGCCAGCAGCTACCGGACTAGCGGGAGTTCCTACGAGCAGTACTTC
TRBV20-1,.,TRBJ2-5,.,CCAAVSYQETQYF,TGCTGTGCTGCAGTCTCGTACCAAGAGACCCAGTACTTC
TRBV11-2,.,TRBJ2-7,many,CASSLGTGPGNEQYF,TGTGCCAGCAGCTTAGGGACGGGACCGGGAAACGAGCAGTACTTC
TRBV20-1,TRBD2,TRBJ2-1,.,CSALSLAGPKGHEQFF,TGCAGTGCACTTTCACTAGCGGGCCCAAAAGGCCATGAGCAGTTCTTC
TRBV29-1,.,TRBJ1-2,few,CSVTPGNYGYTF,TGCAGCGTGACCCCAGGGAACTATGGCTACACCTTC
TRBV28,.,TRBJ2-7,once,CASQTNRAGVSEQYF,TGTGCCAGCCAGACTAACAGAGCAGGGGTGAGTGAGCAGTACTTC
TRBV20-1,.,TRBJ2-3,.,CSARVQVSSTDTQYF,TGCAGTGCTAGAGTACAGGTTTCTAGCACAGATACGCAGTATTTT
TRBV5-5,TRBD2,TRBJ2-5,.,CASSPRAAGGKKETQYF,TGTGCCAGCAGCCCCAGGGCAGCGGGGGGGAAAAAAGAGACCCAGTACTTC
TRBV12-3/TRBV12-4,.,TRBJ1-2,few,CASSSRERDGYTF,TGTGCCAGCAGTAGCAGGGAGCGCGATGGCTACACCTTC
TRBV5-1,.,TRBJ2-1,many,CASISEDHEQFF,TGCGCCAGCATCAGCGAGGACCATGAGCAGTTCTTC
TRBV6-5,TRBD1,TRBJ2-1,many,CASKKTGSYNEQFF,TGTGCCAGCAAAAAGACAGGGTCCTACAATGAGCAGTTCTTC